This TCR beta chain emerged from a study of identical twins. The V end lost 0 bases, the J end lost 4 bases, and 7 bases lay between the germline ends. Germline loops: CDR1 SQVTM, CDR2 ANQGSEA. The CDR3 consists of 13 residues. In TCRdb, the 5' RACE reads were re-called with MiXCR into one record per CDR3 protein. This table has 750,000 to 950,000 distinct CDR3 sequences, roughly an eighth appearing once. Study-wide findings and caveats: Reduced insertions were recorded for abundant cord blood beta clonotypes, with no such pattern in memory repertoires.

A note on this clonotype: Its antigen remains unknown.

The sample also formed part of further work on yellow fever vaccine responses in identical twins.

This chain links TRBV29-1 with TRBJ2-1; D is uncertain. Sequenced input: PBMCs. The sequence was obtained from a woman aged 18 to 35 in good health. In DNA form, the CDR3 reads TGCAGCGTTGAAGATCCCATGTACAATGAGCAGTTCTTC. Its translation is CSVEDPMYNEQFF.